A selection of T cell receptor beta chains follows, all from one sample in a study of cytotoxic CD8 clonotypes in ibrutinib-treated CLL. Sequenced by immunoSEQ multiplex PCR; TCRdb stores in-frame clones only, minus some. The sample lists roughly 160,000 clones, more than 65% occurring once. Sequences were derived from PBMCs, sampled after 12 months of ibrutinib treatment. The origin of the receptors is a human donor with chronic lymphocytic leukemia. CDR3s include the opening cysteine and the closing phenylalanine or tryptophan. D genes are given only for firm matches. Expanded clones get a size class; other rows say once, few or many, or leave the size out.

D gene | J gene | V gene | clone size | CDR3 protein
TRBD2 | TRBJ2-1 | TRBV7-3 | . | CASSLVAGGLTNEQFF
. | TRBJ1-5 | TRBV7-2 | . | CASSFDHRTQPQHF
. | TRBJ1-2 | TRBV19 | . | CASSIEKGYYGYTF
. | TRBJ2-1 | TRBV5-5 | . | CASSLWFFIAYNEQFF
. | TRBJ1-1 | TRBV4-1 | . | CASSPTFTNTEAFF
. | TRBJ2-1 | TRBV15 | few | CATSRVGLNNEQFF
TRBD1 | TRBJ1-4 | TRBV28 | few | CASSPRDRGKKKEKLFF
. | TRBJ1-1 | TRBV5-5 | . | CASSLNTGYTEAFF
. | TRBJ1-2 | TRBV18 | . | CASSPTGQGYGYTF
. | TRBJ2-4 | TRBV5-5 | many | CASSLQSGALAKNIQYF
. | TRBJ1-3 | TRBV9 | few | CASSAQGYSGNTIYF